This entry features one T cell receptor beta chain sequence. CDR1 and CDR2 (germline): GTSNPN, SVGIG (reference sequence). There are 15 residues in the CDR3. Trimming removed 0 bases from V and 2 bases from J, with 11 bases in between. PCR was performed using 60 Vbeta and 13 Jbeta primers. Profiling relied on immunoSEQ multiplex PCR, and the TCRdb table lists in-frame clones only, not all of them. Of fewer than 200,000 clones listed, more than 70% are singletons. This entry is derived from a study of cytomegalovirus exposure and HLA in healthy donors. The sample comprised PBMCs. The gene calls are TRBV30 and TRBJ1-3, with D possibly matching TRBD1 (6 bases). This receptor was identified in a male donor in good health and CMV-seronegative. This chain's CDR3 is CAWSVRQGTGNTIYF. DNA for the CDR3: TGTGCCTGGAGTGTCAGGCAGGGGACTGGAAACACCATATATTTT.